This TCR beta chain was profiled in a study of OX40 agonist ivuxolimab in advanced cancers. Context from the whole study: Ivuxolimab, which targeted the costimulatory receptor OX40 (CD134), was an agonistic, fully human IgG2 monoclonal antibody. The paper describes the monotherapy dose-escalation part (N of about 54 patients) of the phase I trial of ivuxolimab. Of the approximately 50 patients in dose escalation, some 20 had hepatocellular carcinoma, approximately 15 had melanoma, 9 had renal cell carcinoma and 9 had head and neck cancer. Patients were allowed to have had prior anti-PD-1, anti-PD-L1 or anti-CTLA-4 therapy, and 30% to 50% of the dose-escalation patients had previously received checkpoint inhibitors. Intravenous ivuxolimab was administered to patients every 2 weeks at six dose levels: 0.01, 0.1, 0.3, 1.5, 3 and 10 mg/kg. Three dose-escalation patients achieved partial responses, one with hepatocellular carcinoma and two with cutaneous melanoma. In the dose-escalation cohort, around four fifths of patients were male, and the mean age was 60 years with a range of roughly 20 to 79. The point of sequencing TCRbeta in the periphery was to test whether ivuxolimab changed TCR sequence diversity and drove clonal T-cell expansion.

The trial excluded patients who had a history of autoimmune disease or who were on systemic immunosuppression. In every dose cohort, peripheral blood was drawn for TCR sequencing at baseline, cycle 4 day 1, and cycle 7 day 1. Samples were obtained from an open-label, multicenter, first-in-human phase I dose-escalation trial of ivuxolimab. Adults with locally advanced or metastatic melanoma, renal cell, hepatocellular, or head and neck squamous cell carcinoma were enrolled in the trial. CD4+ and CD8+ T cells were sorted separately from peripheral blood before TCR sequencing. Results and caveats for the whole study, not just this receptor: The antigen specificity of the peripheral T cells that underwent clonal expansion was not determined. In partial responders in the 0.1-3.0 mg/kg groups, normalized peripheral clonal expansion was found to be among the lowest, especially among CD8+ T cells. After ivuxolimab, CD8+ T cells had more expanded clones than CD4+ T cells on average. Low levels of normalized T-cell clonal expansion were also seen in some nonresponding patients. At doses from 0.1 to 3.0 mg/kg, clonal expansion was seen in both CD4+ and CD8+ blood T cells between baseline and week 6.

To sequence the TCRbeta CDR3 region, genomic DNA was isolated from the sorted cells. The immunoSEQ Assay was used for sequencing of TCRbeta CDR3 regions. TCRdb re-hosts the immuneACCESS table, in-frame sequences only. Its copies lack some clones; in the studies checked, an unresolved V gene accounts for under half of them, and the cause for the rest is not known. For this sample there are roughly 62,000 clones; approximately 81% appear just once. The ten largest clonotypes hold approximately 4.7% of the sample. Concerning this clone: Its antigen is currently not known. Base-call qualities are not available, and no considerably larger clone is one nucleotide away.

This TCR was recovered from an adult with an advanced solid tumor such as melanoma, head and neck, liver or kidney cancer. The sequencing used CD4+ or CD8+ T cells sorted from blood, collected in a trial of the OX40 agonist ivuxolimab.

The DNA is as follows: TGTGCCAGCAGCGACGGAAACTCCTATAATTCACCCCTCCACTTT. It is translated as CASSDGNSYNSPLHF. The chain was built from TRBV27 and TRBJ1-6, with the D gene too uncertain to name. Per the germline V gene (reference sequence), MNHEY is the CDR1 and SMNVEV is the CDR2. V lost 6 bases and J lost 0 bases; the stretch between them is 9 bases long. Its CDR3 holds 15 amino acids, cysteine through phenylalanine. Only CDR3 DNA is held: 45 bases, read in frame from base 1.